The text below deals with one T cell receptor beta chain. Its antigen is still unknown. Trimming cost V 5 bases and J 3 bases, with 16 bases left between them. The CDR3 consists of 15 residues. Germline V gives CDR1 MNHEY, CDR2 SMNVEV (reference sequence). Primers: 60 Vbeta forward and 13 Jbeta reverse. TCRdb's table, derived via immunoSEQ multiplex PCR, lists solely in-frame clones and lacks some. The sample table includes approximately 110,000 clones. The data belong to a study of cytomegalovirus exposure and HLA in healthy donors. Points from the study as a whole: Being productive about 87% or about 30% of the time was typical of most TCR beta V segments in an earlier analysis. Among the CMV-associated chains, three were confirmed in vitro as specific for CMV antigens. Later analysis revealed greater clonal expansion in HLA-associated TCR beta chains than in equally common others.

This TCR derives from a man aged 25-40 years in good health and CMV-seronegative. The genes are TRBV27 and TRBJ1-2; D unresolved. Sequencing used PBMCs. The CDR3 region has the DNA TGTGCCAGCAGTACACGACCTCAGACTCACTATGGCTACACCTTC. It yields the protein CASSTRPQTHYGYTF.